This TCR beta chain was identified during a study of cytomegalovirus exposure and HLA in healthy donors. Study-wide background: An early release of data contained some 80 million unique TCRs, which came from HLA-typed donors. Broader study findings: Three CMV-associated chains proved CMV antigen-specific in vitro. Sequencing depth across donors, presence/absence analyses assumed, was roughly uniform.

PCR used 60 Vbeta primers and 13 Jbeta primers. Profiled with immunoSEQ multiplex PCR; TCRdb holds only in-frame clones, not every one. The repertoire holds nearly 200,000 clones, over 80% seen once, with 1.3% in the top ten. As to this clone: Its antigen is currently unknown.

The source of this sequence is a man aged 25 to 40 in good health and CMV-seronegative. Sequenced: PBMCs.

The CDR3 coding sequence is TGTGCCAGCAGCTTGGTCAGGGATGGCACCGGGGAGCTGTTTTTT. Its protein product is CASSLVRDGTGELFF. The chain recombines TRBV5-6 with TRBJ2-2; possible D gene TRBD1, 5 bases. Trimming shortened V by 0 bases and J by 4 bases, and 10 bases separated the two germline ends. The CDR3 is 15 amino acids. Germline lookup yields CDR1 SGHDT and CDR2 YYEEEE.